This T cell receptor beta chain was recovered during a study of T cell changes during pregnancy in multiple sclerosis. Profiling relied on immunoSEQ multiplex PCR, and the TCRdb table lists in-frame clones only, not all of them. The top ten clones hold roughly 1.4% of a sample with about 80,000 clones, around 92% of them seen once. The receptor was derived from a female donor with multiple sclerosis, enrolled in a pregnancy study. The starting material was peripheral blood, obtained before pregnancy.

The CDR3 DNA follows: TGTGCCACCAGCAGAGATCTGCCACAGCCTAGCAATCAGCCCCAGCATTTT. This translates into CATSRDLPQPSNQPQHF. The chain has TRBV15 and TRBJ1-5, with unresolved D. Germline assignment: CDR1 LNHNV and CDR2 YYDKDF (reference sequence). The CDR3 runs 17 residues. The V gene lost 0 bases and the J gene lost 0 bases, with 12 bases spanning the gap.